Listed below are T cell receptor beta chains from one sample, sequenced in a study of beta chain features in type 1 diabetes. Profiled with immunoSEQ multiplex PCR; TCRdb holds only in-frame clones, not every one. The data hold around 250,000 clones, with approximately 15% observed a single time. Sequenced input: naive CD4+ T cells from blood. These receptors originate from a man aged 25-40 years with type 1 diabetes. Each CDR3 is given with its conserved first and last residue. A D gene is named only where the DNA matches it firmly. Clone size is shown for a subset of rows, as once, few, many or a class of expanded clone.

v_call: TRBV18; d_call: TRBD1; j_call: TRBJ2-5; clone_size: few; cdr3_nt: TGTGCCAGCTCACCGGGACAGGACCAAGAGACCCAGTACTTC; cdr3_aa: CASSPGQDQETQYF
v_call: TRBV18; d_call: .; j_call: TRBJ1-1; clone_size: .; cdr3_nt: TGTGCCAGCTCACCCCAGGCAGGGCTAAACACTGAAGCTTTCTTT; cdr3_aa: CASSPQAGLNTEAFF
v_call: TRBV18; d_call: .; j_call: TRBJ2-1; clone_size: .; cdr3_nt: TGTGCCAGCTCACCACAGGGGTACAATGAGCAGTTCTTC; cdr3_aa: CASSPQGYNEQFF
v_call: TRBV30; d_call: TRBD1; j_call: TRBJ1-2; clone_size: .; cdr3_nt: TGTGCCTGGAGTCTTGACAGGGCCGGTGGCTACACCTTC; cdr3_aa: CAWSLDRAGGYTF
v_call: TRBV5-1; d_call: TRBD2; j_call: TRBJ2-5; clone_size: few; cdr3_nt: TGCGCCAGCAGCCTCGGGGGGAGCCAAGAGACCCAGTACTTC; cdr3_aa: CASSLGGSQETQYF
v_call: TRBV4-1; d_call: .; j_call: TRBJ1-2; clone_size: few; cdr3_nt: TGCGCCAGCAGCCAAGTAAGCGACTATGGCTACACCTTC; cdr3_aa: CASSQVSDYGYTF
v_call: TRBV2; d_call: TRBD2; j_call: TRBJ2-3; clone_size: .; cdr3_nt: TGTGCCAGCAGTGGGACTAGCGGGAACCATCCCACAGATACGCAGTATTTT; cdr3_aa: CASSGTSGNHPTDTQYF
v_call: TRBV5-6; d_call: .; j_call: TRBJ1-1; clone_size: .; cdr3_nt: TGTGCCAGCAGCTTGGATCCGGGGGAGAACACTGAAGCTTTCTTT; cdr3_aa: CASSLDPGENTEAFF
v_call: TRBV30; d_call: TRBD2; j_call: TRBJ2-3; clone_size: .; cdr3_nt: TGTGCCTGGAGTACGAGGACTAGCGGGAATTTCCGGTTGTATTTT; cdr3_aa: CAWSTRTSGNFRLYF
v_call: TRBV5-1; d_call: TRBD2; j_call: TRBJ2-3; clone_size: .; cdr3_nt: TGCGCCAGCAGCTTGGCAGCGGGGGAAAATACGCAGTATTTT; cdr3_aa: CASSLAAGENTQYF
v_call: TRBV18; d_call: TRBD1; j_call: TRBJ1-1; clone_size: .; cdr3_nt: TGTGCCAGCTCACGGGACAGCGAAATGAACACTGAAGCTTTCTTT; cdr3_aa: CASSRDSEMNTEAFF
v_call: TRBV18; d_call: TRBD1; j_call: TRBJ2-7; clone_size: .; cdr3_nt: TGTGCCAGCTCACCACTACACAGGGGGCAGGGCGAGCAGTACTTC; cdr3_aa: CASSPLHRGQGEQYF
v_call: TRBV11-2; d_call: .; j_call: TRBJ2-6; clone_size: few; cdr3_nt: TGTGCCAGCAGCTCAATGACAGGCCCTGCGCTTACTGGGGCCAACGTCCTGACTTTC; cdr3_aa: CASSSMTGPALTGANVLTF
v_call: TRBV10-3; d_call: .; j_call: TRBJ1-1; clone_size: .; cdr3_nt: TGTGCCATCAGTGACAGGGCAAACACTGAAGCTTTCTTT; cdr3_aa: CAISDRANTEAFF
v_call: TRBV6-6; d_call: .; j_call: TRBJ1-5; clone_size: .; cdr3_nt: TGTGCCAGCAGCCCGGACAGTAGCAATCAGCCCCAGCATTTT; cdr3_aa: CASSPDSSNQPQHF
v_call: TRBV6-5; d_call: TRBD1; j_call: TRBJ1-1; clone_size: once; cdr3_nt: TGTGCCAGCAGTTACTGGGGACAGGGGGACACTGAAGCTTTCTTT; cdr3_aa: CASSYWGQGDTEAFF
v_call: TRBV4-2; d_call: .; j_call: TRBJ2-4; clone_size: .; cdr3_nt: TGTGCCAGCAGCCAAGAAAGAAGCAGGGTCTTAGCCAAAAACATTCAGTACTTC; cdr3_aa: CASSQERSRVLAKNIQYF
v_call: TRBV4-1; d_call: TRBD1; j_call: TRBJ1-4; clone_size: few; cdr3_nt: TGCGCCAGCAGCCGACAGGGGGGGGAAAAACTGTTTTTT; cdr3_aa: CASSRQGGEKLFF